This T cell receptor beta chain was recovered during a study of shared clonotypes between healthy human individuals. CDR3 size: 11 residues. CDR1 DFQATT and CDR2 SNEGSKA come from the germline V gene (reference sequence). Trimming left V 3 bases short and J 5 bases short, with 7 bases between. Naive-designated CD8 cells lacked CD45RO, were positively enriched for CCR7, and omitted terminally differentiated effector memory CD45RA+ cells. Assay: immunoSEQ multiplex PCR; the TCRdb copy retains only in-frame clones and omits some. The sample yields more than 500,000 clones, approximately 95% seen once. The V call is TRBV20-1, the J call TRBJ1-1, with D possibly matching TRBD1 (5 bases). This receptor was obtained from a woman aged 30 to 39 in good health. Source material: naive CD8+ T cells sorted from blood. CDR3 sequence: CSASWGTEAFF. In DNA form, the CDR3 reads TGCAGTGCTAGTTGGGGGACTGAAGCTTTCTTT.